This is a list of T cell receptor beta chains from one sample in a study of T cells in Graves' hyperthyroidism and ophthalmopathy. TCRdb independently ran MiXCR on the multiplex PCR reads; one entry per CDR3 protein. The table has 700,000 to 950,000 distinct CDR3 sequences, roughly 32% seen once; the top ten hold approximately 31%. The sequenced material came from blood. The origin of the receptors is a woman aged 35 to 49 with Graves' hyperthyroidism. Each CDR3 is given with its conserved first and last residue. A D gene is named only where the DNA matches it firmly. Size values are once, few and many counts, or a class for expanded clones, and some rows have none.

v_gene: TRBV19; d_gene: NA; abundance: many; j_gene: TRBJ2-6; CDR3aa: CASMGRVTRGANVLTF; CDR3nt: TGTGCCAGTATGGGCAGGGTGACGAGGGGGGCCAACGTCCTGACTTTC
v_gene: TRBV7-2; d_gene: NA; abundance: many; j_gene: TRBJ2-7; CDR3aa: CASSLAVNEQYF; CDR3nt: TGTGCCAGCAGCTTAGCGGTCAACGAGCAGTACTTC
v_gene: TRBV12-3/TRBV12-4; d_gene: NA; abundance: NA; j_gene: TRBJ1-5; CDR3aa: CASSFWGGGNQPQHF; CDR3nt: TGTGCCAGCAGTTTTTGGGGGGGGGGCAATCAGCCCCAGCATTTT
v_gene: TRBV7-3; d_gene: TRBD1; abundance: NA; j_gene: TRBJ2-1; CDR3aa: CASSLGWDREEQFF; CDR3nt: TGTGCCAGCAGCTTAGGGTGGGACAGGGAAGAGCAGTTCTTC
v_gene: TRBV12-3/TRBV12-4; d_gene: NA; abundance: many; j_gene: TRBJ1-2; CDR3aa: CASRKQGIHTF; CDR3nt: TGTGCCAGCAGGAAACAGGGTATCCACACCTTC
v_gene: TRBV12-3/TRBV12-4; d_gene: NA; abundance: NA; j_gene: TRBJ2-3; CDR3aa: CASSFAGRGDTQYF; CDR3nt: TGTGCCAGCAGTTTCGCGGGGCGGGGAGATACGCAGTATTTT
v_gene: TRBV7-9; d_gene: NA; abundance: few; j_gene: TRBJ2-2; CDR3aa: CASSLYLQGTGELFF; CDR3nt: TGTGCCAGCAGCTTATATCTGCAAGGGACCGGGGAGCTGTTTTTT
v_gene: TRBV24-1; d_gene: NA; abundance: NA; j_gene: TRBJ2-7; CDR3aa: CATSDSRDLYGYEQYF; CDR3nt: TGTGCCACCAGTGACTCCCGGGACCTTTATGGCTACGAGCAGTACTTC
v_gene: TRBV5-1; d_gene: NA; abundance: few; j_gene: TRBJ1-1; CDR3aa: CASSFPRGGSSEAFF; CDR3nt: TGCGCCAGCAGCTTCCCGCGGGGGGGCTCTTCCGAAGCTTTCTTT
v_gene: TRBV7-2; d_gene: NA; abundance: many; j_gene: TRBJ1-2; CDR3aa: CASSLNDYGYTF; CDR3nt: TGTGCCAGCAGCCTGAATGATTATGGCTACACCTTC
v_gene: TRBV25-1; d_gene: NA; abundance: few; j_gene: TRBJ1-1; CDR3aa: CASGRQGPNTEAFF; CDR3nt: TGTGCCAGTGGTCGTCAGGGGCCGAACACTGAAGCTTTCTTT
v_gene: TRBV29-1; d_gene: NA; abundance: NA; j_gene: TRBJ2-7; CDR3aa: CSVEEGGGNPYEQYF; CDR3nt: TGCAGCGTTGAAGAAGGTGGTGGGAACCCCTACGAGCAGTACTTC
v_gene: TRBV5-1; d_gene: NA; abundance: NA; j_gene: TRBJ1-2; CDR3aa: CASSLGSNHGYTF; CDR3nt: TGCGCCAGCAGCTTGGGCAGTAACCATGGCTACACCTTC
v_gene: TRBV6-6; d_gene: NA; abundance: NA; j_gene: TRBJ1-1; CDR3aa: CATTLRTNTEAFF; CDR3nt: TGTGCCACCACCCTGAGGACGAACACTGAAGCTTTCTTT
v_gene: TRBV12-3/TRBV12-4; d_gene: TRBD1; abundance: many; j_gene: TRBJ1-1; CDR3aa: CASSFSDRGTEAFF; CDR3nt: TGTGCCAGCAGTTTTTCCGACAGGGGTACTGAAGCTTTCTTT
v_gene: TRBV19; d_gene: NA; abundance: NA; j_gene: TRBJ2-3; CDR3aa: CASRERTVGTDTQYF; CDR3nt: TGTGCCAGCCGGGAGCGGACGGTGGGGACAGATACGCAGTATTTT
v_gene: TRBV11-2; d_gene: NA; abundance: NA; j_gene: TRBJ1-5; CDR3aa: CASSLNRDLLIQPQHF; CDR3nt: TGTGCCAGCAGCTTAAATCGGGACCTACTCATCCAGCCCCAGCATTTT
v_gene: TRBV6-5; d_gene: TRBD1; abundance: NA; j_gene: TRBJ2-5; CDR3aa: CASSLWGTAFPTQGIEETQYF; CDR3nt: TGTGCCAGCAGTTTATGGGGGACAGCCTTTCCTACACAAGGGATTGAAGAGACCCAGTACTTC